The entry below gives a single TCR beta chain sequence along with its context. Repertoires were generated with immunoSEQ multiplex PCR, while TCRdb's copy carries only in-frame clones and drops some. This sample has just under 95,000 clones, with about nine tenths found just once. Germline assignment: CDR1 LNHNV and CDR2 YYDKDF (reference sequence). V was pared by 3 bases and J by 6 bases, with 5 bases of the junction left unmatched. CDR3 size: 16 residues. The sample is drawn from a study of T cell responses to AZD1222 COVID-19 vaccine. As for the study in general: Doses given second, at about 4 or about 12 weeks, were pooled.

This chain uses TRBV15 with TRBJ2-1; 13 bases are a match to TRBD2. The specimen was peripheral blood, collected on day 0 of AZD1222 vaccination. The receptor's source is an adult in good health. The CDR3 bases are TGTGCCACCAGCAGGGAACTAGCGGGGGGGCCCAATGAGCAGTTCTTC. Amino acid sequence: CATSRELAGGPNEQFF.